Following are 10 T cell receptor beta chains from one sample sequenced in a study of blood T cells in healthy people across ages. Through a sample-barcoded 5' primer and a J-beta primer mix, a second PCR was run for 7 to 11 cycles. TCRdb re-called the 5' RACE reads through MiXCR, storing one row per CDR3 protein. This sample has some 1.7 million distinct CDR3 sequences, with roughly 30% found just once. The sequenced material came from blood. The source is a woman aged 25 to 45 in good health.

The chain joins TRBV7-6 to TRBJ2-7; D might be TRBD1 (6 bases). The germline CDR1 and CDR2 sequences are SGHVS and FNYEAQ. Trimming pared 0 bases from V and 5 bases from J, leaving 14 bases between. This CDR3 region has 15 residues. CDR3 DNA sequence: TGTGCCAGCAGCTTAGCGAGAGACAGGCCCCACGAGCAGTACTTC. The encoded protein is CASSLARDRPHEQYF.

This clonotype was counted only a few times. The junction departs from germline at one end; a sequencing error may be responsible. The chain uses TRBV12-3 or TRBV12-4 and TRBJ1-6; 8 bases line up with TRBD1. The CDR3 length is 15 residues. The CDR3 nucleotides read TGTGCCGGCAGTGACGCCGGGACAGGATATTCACCCCTCCACTTT. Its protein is CAGSDAGTGYSPLHF.

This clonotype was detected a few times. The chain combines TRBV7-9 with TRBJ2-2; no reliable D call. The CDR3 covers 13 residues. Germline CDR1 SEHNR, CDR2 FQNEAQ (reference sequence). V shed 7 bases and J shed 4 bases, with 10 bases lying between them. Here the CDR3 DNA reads TGTGCCAGCAATCGCCGCGTCACCGGGGAGCTGTTTTTT. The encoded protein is CASNRRVTGELFF.

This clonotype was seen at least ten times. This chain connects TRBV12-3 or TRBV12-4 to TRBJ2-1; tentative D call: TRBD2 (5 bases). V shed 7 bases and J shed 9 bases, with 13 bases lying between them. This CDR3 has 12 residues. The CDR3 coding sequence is TGTGCCAGCACCAAGAAACGGGGTGAGCAGTTCTTC. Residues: CASTKKRGEQFF.

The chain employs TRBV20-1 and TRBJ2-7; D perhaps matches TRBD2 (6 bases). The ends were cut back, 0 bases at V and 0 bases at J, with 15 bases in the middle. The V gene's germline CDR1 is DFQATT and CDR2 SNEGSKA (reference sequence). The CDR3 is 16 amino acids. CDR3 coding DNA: TGCAGTGCTAGAGATTTATCGGTAGCGGCCTCCTACGAGCAGTACTTC. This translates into CSARDLSVAASYEQYF.

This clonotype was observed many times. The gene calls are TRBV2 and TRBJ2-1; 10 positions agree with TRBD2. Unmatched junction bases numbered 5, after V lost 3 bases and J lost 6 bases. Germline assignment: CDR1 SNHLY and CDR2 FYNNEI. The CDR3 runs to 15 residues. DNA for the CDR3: TGTGCCAGCAGTGATCTAGCGGGAGAAGTCAATGAGCAGTTCTTC. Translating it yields CASSDLAGEVNEQFF.

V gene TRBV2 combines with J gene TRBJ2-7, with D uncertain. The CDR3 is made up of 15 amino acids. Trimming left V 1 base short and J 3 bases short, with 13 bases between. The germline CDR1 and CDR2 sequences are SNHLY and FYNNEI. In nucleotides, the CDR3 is TGTGCCAGCAGTGAAGTCCAGGAATCGTACTACGAGCAGTACTTC. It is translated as CASSEVQESYYEQYF.

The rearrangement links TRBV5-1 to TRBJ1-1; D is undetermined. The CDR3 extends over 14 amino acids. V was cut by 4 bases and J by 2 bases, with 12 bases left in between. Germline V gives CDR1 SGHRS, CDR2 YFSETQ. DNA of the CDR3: TGCGCCAGCAGCCCGCTGGGGAGTAACACTGAAGCTTTCTTT. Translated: CASSPLGSNTEAFF.

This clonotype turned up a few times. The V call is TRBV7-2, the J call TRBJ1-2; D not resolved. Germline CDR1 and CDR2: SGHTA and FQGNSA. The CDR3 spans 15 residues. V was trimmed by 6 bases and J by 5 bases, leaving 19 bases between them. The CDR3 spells CASSRSRTEIYGYTF. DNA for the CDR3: TGTGCCAGCAGTCGCTCCCGTACGGAGATTTATGGCTACACCTTC.

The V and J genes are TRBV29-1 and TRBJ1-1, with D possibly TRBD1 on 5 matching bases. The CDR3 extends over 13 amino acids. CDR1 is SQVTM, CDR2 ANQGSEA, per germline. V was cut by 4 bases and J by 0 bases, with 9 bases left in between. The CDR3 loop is CSVAGRMNTEAFF. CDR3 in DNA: TGCAGCGTTGCGGGACGGATGAACACTGAAGCTTTCTTT. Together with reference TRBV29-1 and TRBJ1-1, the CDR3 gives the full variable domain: SAVISQKPSRDICQRGTSLTIQCQVDSQVTMMFWYRQQPGQSLTLIATANQGSEATYESGFVIDKFPISRPNLTFSTLTVSNMSPEDSSIYLCSVAGRMNTEAFFGQGTRLTVV.